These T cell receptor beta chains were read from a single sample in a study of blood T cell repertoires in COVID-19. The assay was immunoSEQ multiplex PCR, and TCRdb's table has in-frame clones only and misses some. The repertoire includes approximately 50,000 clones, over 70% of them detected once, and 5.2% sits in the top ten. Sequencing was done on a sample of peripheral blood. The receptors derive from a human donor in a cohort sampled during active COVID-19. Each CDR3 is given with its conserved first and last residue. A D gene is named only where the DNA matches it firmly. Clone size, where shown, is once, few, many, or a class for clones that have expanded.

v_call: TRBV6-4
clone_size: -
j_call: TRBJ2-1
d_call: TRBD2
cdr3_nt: TGTGCCAGCAGTGACTCGTACGCGGGGGGGGATGAGCAGTTCTTC
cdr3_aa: CASSDSYAGGDEQFF

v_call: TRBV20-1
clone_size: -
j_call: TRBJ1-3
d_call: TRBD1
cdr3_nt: TGCAGTGCTAGTACGGGACAGGGAAACGGAAACACCATATATTTT
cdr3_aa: CSASTGQGNGNTIYF

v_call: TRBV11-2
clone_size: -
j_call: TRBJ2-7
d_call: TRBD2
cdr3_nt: TGTGCCAGCAGCTTAGTCGGGGGGAAGGAGTACGAGCAGTACTTC
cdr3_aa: CASSLVGGKEYEQYF

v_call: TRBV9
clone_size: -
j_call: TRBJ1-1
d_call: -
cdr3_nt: TGTGCCAGCAGCGTAGGGGGAGAGAACACTGAAGCTTTCTTT
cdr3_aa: CASSVGGENTEAFF

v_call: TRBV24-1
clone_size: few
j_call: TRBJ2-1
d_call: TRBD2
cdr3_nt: TGTGCCACCAGTGACACGACTAGCGGGGGGCATTACAATGAGCAGTTCTTC
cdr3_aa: CATSDTTSGGHYNEQFF

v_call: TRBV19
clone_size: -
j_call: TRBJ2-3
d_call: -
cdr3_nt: TGTGCCATTTCGACAGGACGGACAGATACGCAGTATTTT
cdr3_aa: CAISTGRTDTQYF

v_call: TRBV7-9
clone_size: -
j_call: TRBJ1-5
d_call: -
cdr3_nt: TGTGCCAGCAGCTTAGCAGGAGGGGAGCCCCAGCATTTT
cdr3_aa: CASSLAGGEPQHF

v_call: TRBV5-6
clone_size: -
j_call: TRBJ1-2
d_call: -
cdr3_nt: TGTGCCAGCAGCCTGAATCTAGGGGATGGCTACACCTTC
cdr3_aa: CASSLNLGDGYTF

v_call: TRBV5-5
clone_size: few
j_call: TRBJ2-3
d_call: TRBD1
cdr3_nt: TGTGCCAGCAGCATACCGGGACAGGGGCCAGATACGCAGTATTTT
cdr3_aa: CASSIPGQGPDTQYF

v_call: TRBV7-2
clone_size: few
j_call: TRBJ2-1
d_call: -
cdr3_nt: TGTGCCAGCAGCTTAGGCAGCGGCTGGGGGGTTGAGCAGTTCTTC
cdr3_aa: CASSLGSGWGVEQFF

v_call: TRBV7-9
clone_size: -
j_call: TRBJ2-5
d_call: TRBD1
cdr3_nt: TGTGCCAGCAGCCCCCGGGACAGGGGTATTTGGGAGACCCAGTACTTC
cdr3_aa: CASSPRDRGIWETQYF

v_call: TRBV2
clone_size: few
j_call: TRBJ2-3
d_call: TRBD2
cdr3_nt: TGTGCCAGCAGCGGGCGCGGGCGGGGGGCCACAGATACGCAGTATTTT
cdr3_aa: CASSGRGRGATDTQYF

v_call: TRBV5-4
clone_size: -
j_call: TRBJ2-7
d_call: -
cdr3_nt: TGTGCCAGCAGCTTTTTGGGGGCCTCCTACGAGCAGTACTTC
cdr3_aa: CASSFLGASYEQYF

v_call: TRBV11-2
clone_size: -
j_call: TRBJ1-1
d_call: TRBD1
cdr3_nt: TGTGCCAGCAGCGTCGGGACAGTGAACACTGAAGCTTTCTTT
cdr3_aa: CASSVGTVNTEAFF

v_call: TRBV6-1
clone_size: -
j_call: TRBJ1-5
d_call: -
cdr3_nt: TGTGCCAGCAGTGACAGGGTTAACAATCAGCCCCAGCATTTT
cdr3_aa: CASSDRVNNQPQHF

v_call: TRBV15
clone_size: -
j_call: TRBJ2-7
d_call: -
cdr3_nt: TGTGCCACCAGCAGAGACGACAGCTACGAGCAGTACTTC
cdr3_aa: CATSRDDSYEQYF

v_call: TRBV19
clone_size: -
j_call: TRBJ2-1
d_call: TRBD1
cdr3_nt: TGTGCCAGTAGTATTGTAAGGGGGCTCCCCGGCTATGAGCAGTTCTTC
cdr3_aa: CASSIVRGLPGYEQFF

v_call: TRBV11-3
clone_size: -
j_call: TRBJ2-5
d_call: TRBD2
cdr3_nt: TGTGCCAGCAGCTTAGGGCTAGCGGGGAGCCAAGAGACCCAGTACTTC
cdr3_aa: CASSLGLAGSQETQYF

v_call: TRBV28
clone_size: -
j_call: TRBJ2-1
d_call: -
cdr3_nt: TGTGCCAGCAGTCCTACAGGGAAGGAGCAGTTCTTC
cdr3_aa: CASSPTGKEQFF

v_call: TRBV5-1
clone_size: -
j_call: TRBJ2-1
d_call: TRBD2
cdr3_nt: TGCGCCAGCAGCCCCGGGACTAGCTCCTACAATGAGCAGTTCTTC
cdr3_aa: CASSPGTSSYNEQFF

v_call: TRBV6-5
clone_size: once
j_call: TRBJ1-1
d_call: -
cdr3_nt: TGTGCCAGCAGAGATGGTTTAGGGGTTGAAGCTTTCTTT
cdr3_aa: CASRDGLGVEAFF

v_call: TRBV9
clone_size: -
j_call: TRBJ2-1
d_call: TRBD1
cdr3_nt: TGTGCCAGCAGCCTCCGCACTGGACAGGCCAGCTCCTACAATGAGCAGTTCTTC
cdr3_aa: CASSLRTGQASSYNEQFF

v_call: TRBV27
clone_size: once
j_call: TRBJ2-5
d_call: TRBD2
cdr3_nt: TGTGCCAGCAGTTTAGCGGGGGTTGGCCCAGAGACCCAGTACTTC
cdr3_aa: CASSLAGVGPETQYF